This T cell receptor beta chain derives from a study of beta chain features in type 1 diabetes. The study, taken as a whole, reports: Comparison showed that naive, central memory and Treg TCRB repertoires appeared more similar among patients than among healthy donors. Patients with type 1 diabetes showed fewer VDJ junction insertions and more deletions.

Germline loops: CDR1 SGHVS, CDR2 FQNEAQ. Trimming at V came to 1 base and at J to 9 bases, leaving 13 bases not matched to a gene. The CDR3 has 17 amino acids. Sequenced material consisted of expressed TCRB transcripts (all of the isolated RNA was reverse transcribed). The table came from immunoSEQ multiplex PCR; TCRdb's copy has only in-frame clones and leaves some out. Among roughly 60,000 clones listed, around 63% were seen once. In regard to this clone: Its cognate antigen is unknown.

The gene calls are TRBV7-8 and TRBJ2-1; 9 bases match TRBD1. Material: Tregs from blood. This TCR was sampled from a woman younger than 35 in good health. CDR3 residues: CASSLVRRDREGSEQFF. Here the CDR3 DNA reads TGTGCCAGCAGCTTAGTCCGCCGGGACAGGGAGGGCAGTGAGCAGTTCTTC.